A selection of T cell receptor beta chains follows, all from one sample in a study of response to subunit inactivated influenza vaccine. TCRdb re-analysed the RT-PCR reads in MiXCR, keeping a single row per CDR3 protein. Among some 500,000 distinct CDR3 sequences listed, 16% were seen once. The sample in question was CD4+ T cells sorted from PBMCs, obtained around 25 months after vaccination. These receptors were collected from a man aged 45-69 years who received an inactivated influenza vaccine. The CDR3 runs from the conserved cysteine through the conserved F or W. D genes are given only for firm matches. Size is stated for part of the rows, as once, few or many counts, or as a class when the clone is expanded.

D: NA
J: TRBJ2-1
V: TRBV5-1
size: many
CDR3: CASSLGDSYNEQFF
DNA: TGCGCCAGCAGCTTAGGGGACTCCTACAATGAGCAGTTCTTC

D: TRBD2
J: TRBJ2-1
V: TRBV20-1
size: NA
CDR3: CSAPWTSGRAYNEQFF
DNA: TGCAGTGCTCCCTGGACTAGCGGGAGGGCCTACAATGAGCAGTTCTTC

D: NA
J: TRBJ1-1
V: TRBV20-1
size: many
CDR3: CSARKGSDTEAFF
DNA: TGCAGTGCTAGGAAAGGTTCGGACACTGAAGCTTTCTTT

D: TRBD2
J: TRBJ2-1
V: TRBV2
size: NA
CDR3: CASRKRTSGYSSYNEQFF
DNA: TGTGCCAGCAGGAAGAGGACTAGCGGCTATAGCTCCTACAATGAGCAGTTCTTC

D: TRBD1
J: TRBJ1-4
V: TRBV11-2
size: few
CDR3: CASRRDRGSATNEKLFF
DNA: TGTGCCAGCAGGAGAGACAGGGGGAGTGCAACTAATGAAAAACTGTTTTTT

D: TRBD2
J: TRBJ2-5
V: TRBV7-6
size: NA
CDR3: CASSWTSGRALETQYF
DNA: TGTGCCAGCAGCTGGACTAGCGGGAGGGCCCTGGAGACCCAGTACTTC

D: TRBD1
J: TRBJ2-1
V: TRBV29-1
size: many
CDR3: CSGGQGFYNEQFF
DNA: TGCAGCGGGGGACAGGGGTTCTACAATGAGCAGTTCTTC

D: NA
J: TRBJ2-7
V: TRBV7-2
size: few
CDR3: CASSLVQAGEQYF
DNA: TGTGCCAGCAGCTTAGTGCAAGCCGGGGAGCAGTACTTC

D: TRBD1
J: TRBJ2-3
V: TRBV25-1
size: many
CDR3: CASSSTGTGMKDTQYF
DNA: TGTGCCAGCAGTTCAACCGGGACAGGGATGAAAGATACGCAGTATTTT

D: NA
J: TRBJ1-2
V: TRBV29-1
size: few
CDR3: CSADSNYGYTF
DNA: TGCAGCGCCGACAGTAACTATGGCTACACCTTC

D: TRBD1
J: TRBJ2-7
V: TRBV20-1
size: NA
CDR3: CSAYATGTSYEQYF
DNA: TGCAGTGCTTACGCGACAGGGACCTCCTACGAGCAGTACTTC

D: NA
J: TRBJ1-2
V: TRBV5-5
size: NA
CDR3: CASSLQGAVYGYTF
DNA: TGTGCCAGCAGCTTGCAGGGCGCGGTCTATGGCTACACCTTC

D: NA
J: TRBJ2-6
V: TRBV24-1
size: NA
CDR3: CATSDSAGTGANVLTF
DNA: TGTGCCACCAGTGATTCTGCAGGGACCGGGGCCAACGTCCTGACTTTC

D: NA
J: TRBJ2-7
V: TRBV18
size: few
CDR3: CASSPLESSEQYF
DNA: TGTGCCAGCTCACCACTGGAGAGCAGCGAGCAGTACTTC

D: TRBD2
J: TRBJ2-5
V: TRBV20-1
size: NA
CDR3: CSARDTSGRGIQETQYF
DNA: TGCAGTGCTAGAGATACGAGCGGGAGGGGAATACAAGAGACCCAGTACTTC

D: NA
J: TRBJ2-5
V: TRBV20-1
size: few
CDR3: CSARDEGGGQETQYF
DNA: TGCAGTGCTAGAGATGAGGGGGGAGGGCAAGAGACCCAGTACTTC

D: NA
J: TRBJ2-7
V: TRBV14
size: NA
CDR3: CASSPGTPLKQYF
DNA: TGTGCCAGCAGCCCAGGTACGCCCTTGAAGCAGTACTTC

D: NA
J: TRBJ1-4
V: TRBV10-3
size: many
CDR3: CAISDPTATNEKLFF
DNA: TGTGCCATCAGTGACCCCACTGCAACTAATGAAAAACTGTTTTTT

D: NA
J: TRBJ2-2
V: TRBV7-2
size: many
CDR3: CASSFYGELFF
DNA: TGTGCCAGCAGCTTTTACGGGGAGCTGTTTTTT

D: NA
J: TRBJ2-7
V: TRBV20-1
size: NA
CDR3: CSARRGAGYEQYF
DNA: TGCAGTGCTAGAAGGGGGGCGGGCTACGAGCAGTACTTC

D: TRBD2
J: TRBJ2-1
V: TRBV4-2
size: NA
CDR3: CASSGVKGGSYNEQFF
DNA: TGTGCCAGCAGTGGGGTAAAGGGAGGGTCCTACAATGAGCAGTTCTTC

D: TRBD2
J: TRBJ2-3
V: TRBV7-2
size: NA
CDR3: CASSFGLAGRADTQYF
DNA: TGTGCCAGCAGCTTTGGACTAGCGGGTCGGGCAGATACGCAGTATTTT

D: TRBD1
J: TRBJ2-7
V: TRBV5-1
size: few
CDR3: CASSLAENTGGYEQYF
DNA: TGCGCCAGCAGCTTGGCCGAAAATACAGGGGGCTACGAGCAGTACTTC

D: NA
J: TRBJ2-7
V: TRBV3-1
size: NA
CDR3: CASSQGILKEQDF
DNA: TGTGCCAGCAGCCAGGGAATTCTAAAGGAGCAGGACTTC

D: NA
J: TRBJ2-7
V: TRBV29-1
size: NA
CDR3: CSVGSRANEQYF
DNA: TGCAGCGTCGGTAGCAGGGCCAACGAGCAGTACTTC

D: TRBD2
J: TRBJ2-3
V: TRBV29-1
size: few
CDR3: CSVEGLAPYRYTQYF
DNA: TGCAGCGTTGAGGGACTAGCGCCCTATCGGTATACGCAGTATTTT

D: NA
J: TRBJ1-3
V: TRBV4-1
size: NA
CDR3: CASSQPRGNGNTIYF
DNA: TGCGCCAGCAGCCAACCTCGGGGGAATGGAAACACCATATATTTT

D: TRBD1
J: TRBJ1-1
V: TRBV12-3/TRBV12-4
size: few
CDR3: CASKDRGRGRLEAFF
DNA: TGTGCCAGCAAGGACAGGGGGAGAGGGCGCCTTGAAGCTTTCTTT

D: TRBD2
J: TRBJ2-1
V: TRBV4-1
size: NA
CDR3: CASSQGLAGGNQYNEQFF
DNA: TGCGCCAGCAGCCAAGGACTAGCGGGGGGCAATCAATACAATGAGCAGTTCTTC

D: TRBD2
J: TRBJ2-3
V: TRBV7-7
size: many
CDR3: CASSLTSGTADTQYF
DNA: TGTGCCAGCAGCTTGACTAGCGGGACAGCAGATACGCAGTATTTT

D: TRBD2
J: TRBJ2-3
V: TRBV20-1
size: NA
CDR3: CSAKREGTTDTQYF
DNA: TGCAGTGCCAAGCGGGAGGGAACCACAGATACGCAGTATTTT

D: NA
J: TRBJ2-1
V: TRBV5-6
size: NA
CDR3: CASSYGSGEQFF
DNA: TGTGCCAGCAGCTACGGTAGCGGAGAGCAGTTCTTC

D: NA
J: TRBJ2-7
V: TRBV12-3/TRBV12-4
size: NA
CDR3: CASSDSYLDEQYF
DNA: TGTGCCAGCTCGGACAGTTACCTTGACGAGCAGTACTTC

D: NA
J: TRBJ2-7
V: TRBV4-1
size: many
CDR3: CASSQEPGGVQYF
DNA: TGCGCCAGCAGCCAAGAGCCCGGGGGCGTACAGTACTTC

D: NA
J: TRBJ2-7
V: TRBV4-3
size: few
CDR3: CASSQSYVFDEQYF
DNA: TGCGCCAGCAGCCAAAGTTATGTGTTCGACGAGCAGTACTTC

D: NA
J: TRBJ2-2
V: TRBV4-2
size: few
CDR3: CASSQAWGDVTGELFF
DNA: TGTGCCAGCAGCCAAGCGTGGGGGGATGTCACCGGGGAGCTGTTTTTT